Listed below are T cell receptor beta chains from one sample, sequenced in a study of blood T cell repertoires in COVID-19. Only in-frame clones appear in the TCRdb table, and some are missing; sequencing was by immunoSEQ multiplex PCR. The sample includes tens of thousands of clones, less than 90% of them seen just once. The sequenced sample was peripheral blood. The receptor source for this set is a man aged 45-60 years with acute or convalescent COVID-19. CDR3s include the opening cysteine and the closing phenylalanine or tryptophan. The D gene is left open where the match is weak. Not every row has a clone size; where given, it reads once, few, many or a size class.

>TRBJ1-1|TRBV27|.|.
TGTGCCAGCAGTTATCTCGGGAGCAACACTGAAGCTTTCTTT
CASSYLGSNTEAFF
>TRBJ1-2|TRBV5-6|.|.
TGTGCCAGCAGCTTGGGGCCCACCGACTTGGATGGCTACACCTTC
CASSLGPTDLDGYTF
>TRBJ2-2|TRBV2|.|.
TGTGCCAGCGGGCGGGTAAGGGACACCGGGGAGCTGTTTTTT
CASGRVRDTGELFF
>TRBJ2-3|TRBV5-8|.|.
TGTGCCAGCAGGTTCGGACAGCCCACAGATACGCAGTATTTT
CASRFGQPTDTQYF
>TRBJ2-1|TRBV6-5|once|.
TGTGCCAGCAGTTACTCCAGCGGAGGGCCTCGGGAGCAGTTCTTC
CASSYSSGGPREQFF
>TRBJ1-3|TRBV15|once|.
TGTGCCACCAGCAGAGATCGAAGAGGTGGAAACACCATATATTTT
CATSRDRRGGNTIYF
>TRBJ1-2|TRBV11-2|.|TRBD1
TGTGCCAGCAGCTTCTCGGACAGGGGTAGCGGTGGCTACACCTTC
CASSFSDRGSGGYTF
>TRBJ1-5|TRBV6-1|.|.
TGTGCCAGCAGTGAAGCTTCCAGGCAGCCCCAGCATTTT
CASSEASRQPQHF
>TRBJ2-7|TRBV6-5|.|.
TGTGCCAGCACCTACAGGGACGAGCAGTACTTC
CASTYRDEQYF
>TRBJ1-2|TRBV25-1|.|.
TGTGCCAGCACCCCCTCGGGGAACTATGGCTACACCTTC
CASTPSGNYGYTF
>TRBJ1-6|TRBV6-5|.|.
TGTGCCAGCAGTTACGACTCCAATTCACCCCTCCACTTT
CASSYDSNSPLHF
>TRBJ1-1|TRBV11-3|once|.
TGTGCCAGCAGTCAGTCCCCAGGGCAGAAGAACACTGAAGCTTTCTTT
CASSQSPGQKNTEAFF
>TRBJ1-2|TRBV5-4|.|TRBD1
TGTGCCAGCAGCCAAGGACAGGGGGTAAACTATGGCTACACCTTC
CASSQGQGVNYGYTF
>TRBJ2-5|TRBV10-3|once|.
TGTGCCATCGGACAGGGTGGGAGCGGGGCGGGTAGGACCCAGTACTTC
CAIGQGGSGAGRTQYF
>TRBJ2-7|TRBV30|.|TRBD2
TGTGCCTGGAGCGAAATAGCGGGAGGGCGGGGCGAGCAGTACTTC
CAWSEIAGGRGEQYF
>TRBJ2-5|TRBV19|.|.
TGTGCCAGTAGTATAGAGGGGACTCTTGGCACCGAGACCCAGTACTTC
CASSIEGTLGTETQYF
>TRBJ1-4|TRBV23-1|few|.
TGCGCCAGCAGTCACACAACTAATGAAAAACTGTTTTTT
CASSHTTNEKLFF
>TRBJ1-2|TRBV3-1/TRBV3-2|.|TRBD1
TGTGCCAGCAGCCAAGATCAGGGGGTAAATGGCTACACCTTC
CASSQDQGVNGYTF
>TRBJ2-3|TRBV4-3|.|.
TGCGCCAGCAGCCAAGGCGGACCCACAGGGTACACAGATACGCAGTATTTT
CASSQGGPTGYTDTQYF
>TRBJ2-1|TRBV15|.|.
TGTGCCACCAGCAGAGAAGCACAGGGATACAATGAGCAGTTCTTC
CATSREAQGYNEQFF
>TRBJ1-6|TRBV7-2|once|.
TGTGCCAGCAGCCTCCCCAATTCACCCCTCCACTTT
CASSLPNSPLHF
>TRBJ1-3|TRBV9|.|.
TGTGCCAGCAGCGAAACAGGAAACTCTGGAAACACCATATATTTT
CASSETGNSGNTIYF
>TRBJ2-5|TRBV15|.|.
TGTGCCACCAGCAGAGATCATATAGGGGTCGGAGAGACCCAGTACTTC
CATSRDHIGVGETQYF
>TRBJ1-1|TRBV7-9|few|TRBD1
TGTGCCAGCAGCTTAGGGATGGGACAGGGGTACACTGAAGCTTTCTTT
CASSLGMGQGYTEAFF